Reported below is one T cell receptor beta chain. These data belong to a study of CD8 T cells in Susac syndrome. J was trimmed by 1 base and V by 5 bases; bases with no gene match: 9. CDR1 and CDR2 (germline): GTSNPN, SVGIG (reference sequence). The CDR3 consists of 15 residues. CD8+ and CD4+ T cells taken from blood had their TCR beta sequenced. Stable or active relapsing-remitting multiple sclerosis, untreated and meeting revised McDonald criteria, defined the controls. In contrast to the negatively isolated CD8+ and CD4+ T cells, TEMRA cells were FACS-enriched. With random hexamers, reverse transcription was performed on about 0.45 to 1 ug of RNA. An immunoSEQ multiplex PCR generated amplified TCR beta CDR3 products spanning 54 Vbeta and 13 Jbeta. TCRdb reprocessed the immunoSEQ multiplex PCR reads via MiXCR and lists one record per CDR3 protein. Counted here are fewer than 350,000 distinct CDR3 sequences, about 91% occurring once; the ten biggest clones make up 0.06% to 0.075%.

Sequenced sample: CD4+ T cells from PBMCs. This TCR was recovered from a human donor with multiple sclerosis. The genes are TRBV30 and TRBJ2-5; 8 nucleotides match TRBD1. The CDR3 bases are TGTGCCTGGGGGCGTCAGGGGGCGCCCCAAGAGACCCAGTACTTC. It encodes CAWGRQGAPQETQYF.